A selection of T cell receptor beta chains follows, all from one sample in a study of cytomegalovirus exposure and HLA in healthy donors. The data were produced by immunoSEQ multiplex PCR, yet TCRdb's version contains in-frame clones alone and is incomplete. Of fewer than 200,000 clones in the sample, more than 80% were seen once. The sequenced material came from PBMCs. Every receptor here comes from a woman aged 18-29 years in good health and CMV-seronegative. CDR3s include the opening cysteine and the closing phenylalanine or tryptophan. Fields, in order: J gene, clone size, D gene, V gene, CDR3 DNA, CDR3 protein. D genes are given only for firm matches. Clone size is not always given. Where it is, it says once, few, many or a class for expanded clones.

TRBJ2-7,NA,TRBD2,TRBV5-1,TGCGCCAGCAGCGGGACTAGCGGGTTCTACGAGCAGTACTTC,CASSGTSGFYEQYF
TRBJ2-7,NA,TRBD2,TRBV2,TGTGCCAGCAGTGAAGAGTCGACTAGCGGGAGGTTTGGCTACGAGCAGTACTTC,CASSEESTSGRFGYEQYF
TRBJ2-7,NA,TRBD2,TRBV27,TGTGCCAGCAGGCGTACTAGCGGGAAAGCCTACGAGCAGTACTTC,CASRRTSGKAYEQYF
TRBJ2-1,NA,TRBD2,TRBV6-1,TGTGCCAGCAGTGAAATAGGGACTAGCGGAGCTGAGCAGTTCTTC,CASSEIGTSGAEQFF
TRBJ1-4,NA,NA,TRBV15,TGTGCCACCAGCAGGGACAGAGTGCCTAATGAAAAACTGTTTTTT,CATSRDRVPNEKLFF
TRBJ2-7,NA,NA,TRBV27,TGTGCCAGCAGTTTCTCGGGGATCTACGAGCAGTACTTC,CASSFSGIYEQYF
TRBJ1-1,once,TRBD1,TRBV7-6,TGTGCCAGCAGTTTGGGACAGGGGTTCCCTGAAGCTTTCTTT,CASSLGQGFPEAFF
TRBJ1-3,NA,NA,TRBV19,TGTGCCAGTAGTATAATGCCGACTTCTGGAAACACCATATATTTT,CASSIMPTSGNTIYF
TRBJ2-7,NA,NA,TRBV10-3,TGTGCCATCAGTGCGCGCCTAAGGGGGATGGACTACGAGCAGTACTTC,CAISARLRGMDYEQYF
TRBJ2-5,NA,TRBD2,TRBV5-6,TGTGCCAGCAGCTACGGGACTAGCGGGTCAGGGGCCCAAGAGACCCAGTACTTC,CASSYGTSGSGAQETQYF
TRBJ2-7,NA,TRBD2,TRBV7-8,TGTGCCAGCAGCTCGAGAGGGACTAGCGGGAGGGCCTCCCTCCCCTACGAGCAGTACTTC,CASSSRGTSGRASLPYEQYF
TRBJ1-1,few,NA,TRBV7-9,TGTGCCAGCAGCTTATCCGGGGGTGACACCCTGGGGGCTTTCTTT,CASSLSGGDTLGAFF
TRBJ2-2,NA,TRBD1,TRBV6-5,TGTGCCAGCAGTATCCGACAGGGCACCGGGGAGCTGTTTTTT,CASSIRQGTGELFF
TRBJ2-3,NA,TRBD1,TRBV5-5,TGTGCCAGCAGCATGACAGGGGGCGAAGATACGCAGTATTTT,CASSMTGGEDTQYF
TRBJ2-3,few,NA,TRBV6-1,TGTGCCAGCAGTGAAGAAGGAGGTTTTAGCACAGATACGCAGTATTTT,CASSEEGGFSTDTQYF
TRBJ1-1,NA,NA,TRBV5-6,TGTGCCAGCAGCTTGGCGCCCAGGGAGGGGACTGAAGCTTTCTTT,CASSLAPREGTEAFF
TRBJ1-1,few,NA,TRBV19,TGTGCCAGTAGTATTCTGGGGGCTGGCACTGAAGCTTTCTTT,CASSILGAGTEAFF
TRBJ2-5,NA,NA,TRBV11-3,TGTGCCAGACAAGGGACACCCGAAGAGACCCAGTACTTC,CARQGTPEETQYF